This is a list of T cell receptor beta chains from one sample in a study of CD8 T cells in ankylosing spondylitis. One entry per CDR3 protein, called by TCRdb with MiXCR from the 5' RACE reads. The table shows about 500,000 distinct CDR3 sequences, with about 13% occurring only once. The source material was blood, either unsorted or a sorted T cell fraction (not recorded which). Every receptor here comes from a male donor with ankylosing spondylitis. The CDR3 runs from the conserved cysteine through the conserved F or W. The order of the fields is V gene, J gene, CDR3 length, CDR3 protein.

TRBV20-1,TRBJ1-1,14,CSANRQVGRAEAFF
TRBV10-3,TRBJ2-3,15,CAIRVFSGRPDTQYF
TRBV18,TRBJ2-1,16,CASSPIVNRVGNEQFF
TRBV20-1,TRBJ2-7,13,CSARKGISYEQYF
TRBV28,TRBJ2-3,16,CASSLSGTGVYDTQYF
TRBV7-8,TRBJ1-1,14,CASTRGGWNTEAFF
TRBV4-1,TRBJ2-7,16,CASSASGTSGSGEQYF
TRBV29-1,TRBJ2-5,12,CSVRDRGETQYF
TRBV20-1,TRBJ2-1,14,CSATDRGRSNEQFF
TRBV2,TRBJ1-1,14,CASSLQGYSSEAFF
TRBV10-3,TRBJ2-3,16,CAISEGTSAHTDTQYF
TRBV27,TRBJ2-7,14,CASSFDGGEYEQYF
TRBV2,TRBJ1-2,14,CASSELGAEYGYTF
TRBV27,TRBJ2-3,12,CASARLAGTQYF
TRBV6-1,TRBJ1-2,13,CASSDGDHYGYTF
TRBV12-3/TRBV12-4,TRBJ1-1,15,CASSPQRQGNTEAFF
TRBV5-1,TRBJ2-3,13,CASSLEAGDTQYF
TRBV12-3/TRBV12-4,TRBJ1-6,15,CASTETGGYNSPLHF
TRBV5-1,TRBJ1-5,15,CASSPGTGSNQPQHF